A selection of T cell receptor beta chains follows, all from one sample in a study of blood T cell repertoires in COVID-19. Repertoires were generated with immunoSEQ multiplex PCR, while TCRdb's copy carries only in-frame clones and drops some. The data hold about 140,000 clones, with more than 65% observed a single time. Sample: peripheral blood. These receptors were obtained from a woman aged 55-75 years with acute or convalescent COVID-19. The CDR3 runs from the conserved cysteine through the conserved F or W. Each record gives: clone size, J gene, D gene, V gene, CDR3 length, CDR3 protein, CDR3 DNA. A D gene is named only where the DNA matches it firmly. A row's size may be missing; if present it is once, few, many or a size class.

>.|TRBJ2-3|.|TRBV7-9|16
CASSLFLAGPTDTQYF
TGTGCCAGCAGCTTGTTTCTGGCGGGACCCACAGATACGCAGTATTTT
>.|TRBJ1-4|.|TRBV11-2|11
CASSAGPELFF
TGTGCCAGCAGCGCGGGACCCGAGCTGTTTTTT
>.|TRBJ1-2|TRBD1|TRBV7-3|15
CASSLARQGEFGYTF
TGTGCCAGCAGCTTAGCTCGACAGGGAGAATTTGGCTACACCTTC
>.|TRBJ2-5|.|TRBV6-4|12
CASSRLGETQYF
TGTGCCAGCAGCAGACTAGGGGAGACCCAGTACTTC
>once|TRBJ2-5|TRBD2|TRBV28|16
CASSLGLAGDRETQYF
TGTGCCAGCAGTCTGGGACTAGCGGGAGACAGGGAGACCCAGTACTTC
>.|TRBJ1-2|TRBD1|TRBV5-4|14
CASSSPQGDYGYTF
TGTGCCAGCAGCTCACCACAGGGGGACTATGGCTACACCTTC
>.|TRBJ2-5|.|TRBV11-3|13
CASSPGPAETQYF
TGTGCCAGCAGCCCCGGTCCCGCAGAGACCCAGTACTTC
>.|TRBJ1-1|.|TRBV28|13
CASRPTENTEAFF
TGTGCCAGCAGACCCACAGAGAACACTGAAGCTTTCTTT
>.|TRBJ1-1|.|TRBV2|13
CASRETVNTEAFF
TGTGCCAGCAGGGAGACAGTGAACACTGAAGCTTTCTTT
>.|TRBJ1-2|.|TRBV29-1|10
CSVAGEGYTF
TGCAGCGTTGCTGGGGAGGGCTACACCTTC
>.|TRBJ2-6|.|TRBV30|14
CACLTQSGANVLTF
TGTGCCTGCCTAACCCAATCTGGGGCCAACGTCCTGACTTTC
>.|TRBJ2-2|.|TRBV18|17
CASSPSVNLLNTGELFF
TGTGCCAGCTCACCTTCCGTTAATCTTCTTAACACCGGGGAGCTGTTTTTT
>.|TRBJ1-2|TRBD1|TRBV12-3/TRBV12-4|12
CASSSTGGGYTF
TGTGCCAGCAGTTCCACAGGGGGTGGCTACACCTTC
>.|TRBJ2-4|.|TRBV10-1|13
CASSPQGWDIQYF
TGCGCCAGCAGCCCCCAGGGATGGGACATTCAGTACTTC
>.|TRBJ2-3|.|TRBV7-9|15
CASSFDLTRSDTQYF
TGTGCCAGCAGCTTTGATCTGACGAGGTCGGATACGCAGTATTTT
>.|TRBJ1-4|.|TRBV7-9|14
CASSPRQYNEKLFF
TGTGCCAGCAGCCCCCGACAGTATAATGAAAAACTGTTTTTT
>.|TRBJ2-3|TRBD2|TRBV18|15
CASSPLAGATDTQYF
TGTGCCAGCTCACCACTAGCGGGAGCGACAGATACGCAGTATTTT
>.|TRBJ2-6|.|TRBV7-9|14
CASVSGAGANVLTF
TGTGCCAGCGTAAGCGGTGCTGGGGCCAACGTCCTGACTTTC
>.|TRBJ1-3|.|TRBV10-3|15
CAISDETLRGNTIYF
TGTGCCATCAGTGATGAAACGTTGCGGGGAAACACCATATATTTT
>.|TRBJ1-1|.|TRBV19|14
CASSIGQANTEAFF
TGTGCCAGTAGTATAGGTCAGGCGAACACTGAAGCTTTCTTT
>.|TRBJ1-5|.|TRBV6-5|14
CASREGFGNQPQHF
TGTGCCAGCCGGGAGGGCTTCGGGAATCAGCCCCAGCATTTT
>.|TRBJ2-7|.|TRBV6-1|14
CASSELGRSYEQYF
TGTGCCAGCAGTGAATTGGGGAGGTCCTACGAGCAGTACTTC
>few|TRBJ2-7|TRBD2|TRBV6-6|15
CASSRTSGSRYEQYF
TGTGCCAGCAGTCGAACTAGCGGGAGTAGGTACGAGCAGTACTTC